The 12 T cell receptor beta chains presented below share a single source sample, sequenced in a study of blood T cells in healthy people across ages. A J-beta primer mix and a sample-barcoded 5' primer were used in a second PCR of roughly 6 to 11 cycles. A single record per CDR3 protein comes from TCRdb applying MiXCR to the 5' RACE reads. The table records roughly 1,700,000 distinct CDR3 sequences, roughly 30% of them present only once. Input material: blood. All receptors derive from a woman aged 25 to 45 in good health.

The genes are TRBV6-2 or TRBV6-3 and TRBJ2-3; D is uncertain. The germline gives CDR1 MNHEY, CDR2 SVGEGT. The CDR3 extends over 14 amino acids. Between the trimmed V and J ends, which lost 4 bases and 13 bases, there was a span of 21 bases. The CDR3 DNA reads as TGTGCCAGCAGTTCACCAACTACGGCACCCCGAGAGTATTTT. Translation: CASSSPTTAPREYF.

This clonotype was detected ten times or more. The V call is TRBV6-4, the J call TRBJ2-3; D not certain. Germline loops: CDR1 MRHNA, CDR2 SNTAGT. V was shortened by 0 bases and J by 4 bases, with 5 bases between the two germline ends. The length of the CDR3 is 13 residues. This CDR3 is CASSDSGPDTQYF. The CDR3 DNA reads as TGTGCCAGCAGTGACTCCGGGCCAGATACGCAGTATTTT.

This clonotype was recorded a few times. DNA of the CDR3: TGTGCCAGCAGTGCCCTGAGGGACCCCACCTACGAGCAGTACTTC. Translation: CASSALRDPTYEQYF. This chain joins TRBV25-1 and TRBJ2-7, with D perhaps given as TRBD1 or TRBD2 (5 bases each). V lost 4 bases to trimming and J lost 2 bases, with 15 bases between them. The V gene's germline CDR1 is MGHDK and CDR2 SYGVNS. The CDR3 runs to 15 residues.

At least ten counts were recorded for this clonotype. The gene calls are TRBV4-3 and TRBJ2-3; D ambiguous. This CDR3 region has 15 residues. The V end was cut by 3 bases, the J end by 1 base, with 11 bases between. Germline lookup yields CDR1 LGHNA and CDR2 YSLEER. CDR3 sequence reads: CASSQARIGTDTQYF. The CDR3 DNA reads as TGCGCCAGCAGCCAGGCCCGTATCGGCACAGATACGCAGTATTTT.

This rearrangement joins TRBV6-6 to TRBJ1-3; perhaps TRBD1 as D (6 bases). CDR1 is MNHNY and CDR2 is SVGAGI in the germline V gene (reference sequence). V gave up 10 bases and J gave up 3 bases, with 19 bases separating them. The CDR3 runs to 15 residues. The CDR3 sequence: CAIRGGPDSGNTIYF. As DNA, the CDR3 is TGTGCCATCCGGGGAGGTCCGGACAGTGGAAACACCATATATTTT.

Concerning this clonotype: Compared with germline, one end of the junction differs, possibly owing to a read error. The chain has TRBV5-1 and TRBJ2-2, with D tentatively TRBD2 (5 bases). Germline CDR1 SGHRS, CDR2 YFSETQ. CDR3 size: 14 residues. CDR3 region: CASSLVSNTGERFF. The CDR3 coding sequence is TGCGCCAGCAGCTTGGTCTCGAACACCGGGGAGCGGTTTTTT.

With regard to this clonotype: One end of the junction is discordant with germline, which a read error may explain. V gene TRBV18 combines with J gene TRBJ1-1; 7 positions match TRBD1. The CDR3 length is 15 residues. From germline, CDR1 is KGHSH and CDR2 LQKENI. The CDR3 is CASSPPEGARTEAFF. CDR3 coding DNA: TGTGCCAGCTCGCCACCGGAGGGGGCGCGAACTGAAGCTTTCTTT.

As concerns this clonotype: It may be a read error: a sequence one base away is much more abundant. The CDR3 coding sequence is TGCAGCGTTGAAGTCGGGGGGAATGGGCAGTTCTTC. Translated, it gives CSVEVGGNGQFF. The chain joins TRBV29-1 to TRBJ2-1; TRBD2 matches 7 bases. Germline CDR1 and CDR2: SQVTM and ANQGSEA. The CDR3 spans 12 residues.

This clonotype has at least ten counts. This chain uses TRBV13 with TRBJ2-7, with 7 bases matching TRBD2. Germline V gene data show CDR1 as PRHDT and CDR2 as FYEKMQ (reference sequence). V was clipped by 0 bases and J by 9 bases; unmatched bases: 2. The CDR3 spans 12 residues. The CDR3 reads CASSLGTSPQYF. DNA for the CDR3: TGTGCCAGCAGCTTAGGGACTAGCCCGCAGTACTTC. Supplemented by reference TRBV13 and TRBJ2-7, the full variable domain reads AAGVIQSPRHLIKEKRETATLKCYPIPRHDTVYWYQQGPGQDPQFLISFYEKMQSDKGSIPDRFSAQQFSDYHSELNMSSLELGDSALYFCASSLGTSPQYFGPGTRLTVT.

This clonotype was observed at least ten times. The chain uses TRBV2 and TRBJ2-7; D unclear. CDR3 size: 11 residues. From germline, CDR1 is SNHLY and CDR2 FYNNEI. The germline V and J ends were trimmed by 7 bases and 3 bases, with 7 bases remaining between them. DNA of the CDR3: TGTGCCAGCAAGGCCTACTACGAGCAGTACTTC. Protein sequence: CASKAYYEQYF.

The rearrangement uses TRBV11-3 and TRBJ2-1; D is undetermined. CDR3 length: 13 amino acids. Trimming pared 2 bases from V and 8 bases from J, leaving 10 bases between. CDR1 and CDR2 (germline): SGHNT, YENEEA. CDR3 sequence reads: CASSLSNQDEQFF. The DNA of the CDR3 is TGTGCCAGCAGCTTATCAAACCAGGATGAGCAGTTCTTC.

As regards this clonotype: The conserved final phenylalanine or tryptophan is absent from the CDR3, which likely points to a read error. The chain has TRBV27 and TRBJ2-1; D remains unclear. The end of the DNA is better explained by TRBJ2-7, so the J call may be wrong. Germline CDR1 and CDR2: MNHEY and SMNVEV (reference sequence). The CDR3 spans 12 residues. Here the CDR3 reads CASSPRPSEQYL. For the CDR3, the DNA is TGTGCCAGCAGTCCACGACCAAGCGAGCAGTACTTG.